A selection of T cell receptor beta chains follows, all from one sample in a study of vaccination effects on CD4 cells after COVID-19. These TCRs are of unknown antigen specificity. Produced via immunoSEQ multiplex PCR; TCRdb's table is partial and in-frame only. This sample has tens of thousands of clones, with around 80% found just once. This specimen was CD4+ T cells from PBMCs cultured with HCoV-NL63 spike peptides, taken after COVID-19 vaccination. Receptor source: a human donor who received a COVID-19 vaccine. Some clones in this sample may be carry-over from other donors' samples. The CDR3 runs from the conserved cysteine through the conserved F or W. Each record gives: clone size, V gene, J gene, CDR3 protein. Not every row has a clone size; where given, it reads once, few, many or a size class.

clone size: NA; V gene: TRBV5-4; J gene: TRBJ1-1; CDR3 protein: CASSSRWTVTNMNTEAFF
clone size: NA; V gene: TRBV6-1; J gene: TRBJ1-5; CDR3 protein: CASSEVGGGNQPQHF
clone size: few; V gene: TRBV11-2; J gene: TRBJ1-1; CDR3 protein: CASSFAVNTEAFF
clone size: NA; V gene: TRBV3-1/TRBV3-2; J gene: TRBJ2-5; CDR3 protein: CASSQERGGAIETQYF
clone size: NA; V gene: TRBV10-3; J gene: TRBJ1-5; CDR3 protein: CAISDGTGPNQPQHF
clone size: NA; V gene: TRBV21-1; J gene: TRBJ1-4; CDR3 protein: CASSKVWVGAGEKLFF
clone size: NA; V gene: TRBV5-1; J gene: TRBJ2-1; CDR3 protein: CASADLAGSYNEQFF
clone size: NA; V gene: TRBV2; J gene: TRBJ1-6; CDR3 protein: CASADTRSYNSPLHF
clone size: few; V gene: TRBV5-1; J gene: TRBJ1-1; CDR3 protein: CASSLVGDSDTEAFF
clone size: NA; V gene: TRBV19; J gene: TRBJ1-5; CDR3 protein: CASSTLSRGNNQPQHF
clone size: once; V gene: TRBV30; J gene: TRBJ1-6; CDR3 protein: CAWAPGLPYNSPLHF
clone size: NA; V gene: TRBV3-1/TRBV3-2; J gene: TRBJ1-4; CDR3 protein: CASSQMGGSGEKLFF
clone size: few; V gene: TRBV7-9; J gene: TRBJ1-2; CDR3 protein: CASSLEQAAYGYTF
clone size: NA; V gene: TRBV6-1; J gene: TRBJ1-4; CDR3 protein: CASSERREKLFF
clone size: NA; V gene: TRBV4-1; J gene: TRBJ2-5; CDR3 protein: CASSQDDRQGKETQYF
clone size: NA; V gene: TRBV19; J gene: TRBJ1-1; CDR3 protein: CATQTGMNTEAFF
clone size: once; V gene: TRBV19; J gene: TRBJ1-1; CDR3 protein: CASSRDRSNTEAFF
clone size: NA; V gene: TRBV5-1; J gene: TRBJ1-6; CDR3 protein: CASSLDGQGYNSPLHF
clone size: NA; V gene: TRBV7-3; J gene: TRBJ1-6; CDR3 protein: CASSPRGGAVLHF
clone size: NA; V gene: TRBV10-3; J gene: TRBJ2-3; CDR3 protein: CAIKSSSTDTQYF
clone size: NA; V gene: TRBV11-1; J gene: TRBJ1-1; CDR3 protein: CASSLVPATYTEAFF
clone size: few; V gene: TRBV7-7; J gene: TRBJ2-2; CDR3 protein: CASASVNGELFF
clone size: NA; V gene: TRBV6-5; J gene: TRBJ1-2; CDR3 protein: CASSIGTLLGYTF
clone size: NA; V gene: TRBV7-9; J gene: TRBJ1-2; CDR3 protein: CASSLYTAYGYTF
clone size: NA; V gene: TRBV7-2; J gene: TRBJ1-2; CDR3 protein: CASSIRQGANYGYTF
clone size: NA; V gene: TRBV7-8; J gene: TRBJ1-1; CDR3 protein: CASSLDVRTNEAFF
clone size: NA; V gene: TRBV29-1; J gene: TRBJ2-1; CDR3 protein: CSVDGDKSSYNEQFF